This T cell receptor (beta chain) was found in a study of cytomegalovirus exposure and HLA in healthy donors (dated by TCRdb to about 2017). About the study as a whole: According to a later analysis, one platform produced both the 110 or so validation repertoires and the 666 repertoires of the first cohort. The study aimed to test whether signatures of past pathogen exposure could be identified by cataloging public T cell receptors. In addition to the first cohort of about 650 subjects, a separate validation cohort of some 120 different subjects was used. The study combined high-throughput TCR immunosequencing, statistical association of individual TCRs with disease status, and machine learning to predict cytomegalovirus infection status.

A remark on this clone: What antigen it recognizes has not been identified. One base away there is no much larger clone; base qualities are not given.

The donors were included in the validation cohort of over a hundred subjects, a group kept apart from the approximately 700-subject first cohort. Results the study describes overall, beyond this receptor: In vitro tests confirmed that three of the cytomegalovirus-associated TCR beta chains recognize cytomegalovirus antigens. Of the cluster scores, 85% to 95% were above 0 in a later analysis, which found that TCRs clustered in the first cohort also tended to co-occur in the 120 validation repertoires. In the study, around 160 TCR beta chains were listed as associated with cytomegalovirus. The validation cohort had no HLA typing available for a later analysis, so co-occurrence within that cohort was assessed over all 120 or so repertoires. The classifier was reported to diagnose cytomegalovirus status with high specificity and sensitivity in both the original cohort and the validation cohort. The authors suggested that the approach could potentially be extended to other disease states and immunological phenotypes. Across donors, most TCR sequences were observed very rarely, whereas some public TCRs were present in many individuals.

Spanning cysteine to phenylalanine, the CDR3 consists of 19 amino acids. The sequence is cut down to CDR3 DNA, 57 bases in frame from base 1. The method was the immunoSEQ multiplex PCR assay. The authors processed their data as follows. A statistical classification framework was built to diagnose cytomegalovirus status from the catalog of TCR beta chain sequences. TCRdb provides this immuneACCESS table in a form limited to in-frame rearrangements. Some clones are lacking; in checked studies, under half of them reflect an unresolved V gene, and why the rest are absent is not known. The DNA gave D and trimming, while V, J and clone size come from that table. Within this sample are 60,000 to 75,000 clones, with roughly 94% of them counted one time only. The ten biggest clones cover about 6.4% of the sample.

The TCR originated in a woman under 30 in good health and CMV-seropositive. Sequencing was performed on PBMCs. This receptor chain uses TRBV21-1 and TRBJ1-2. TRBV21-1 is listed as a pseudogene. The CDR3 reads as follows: CASSTTQTGGPQANYGYTF. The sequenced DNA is TGTGCCAGCAGCACAACCCAAACGGGGGGACCCCAAGCTAACTATGGCTACACCTTC.